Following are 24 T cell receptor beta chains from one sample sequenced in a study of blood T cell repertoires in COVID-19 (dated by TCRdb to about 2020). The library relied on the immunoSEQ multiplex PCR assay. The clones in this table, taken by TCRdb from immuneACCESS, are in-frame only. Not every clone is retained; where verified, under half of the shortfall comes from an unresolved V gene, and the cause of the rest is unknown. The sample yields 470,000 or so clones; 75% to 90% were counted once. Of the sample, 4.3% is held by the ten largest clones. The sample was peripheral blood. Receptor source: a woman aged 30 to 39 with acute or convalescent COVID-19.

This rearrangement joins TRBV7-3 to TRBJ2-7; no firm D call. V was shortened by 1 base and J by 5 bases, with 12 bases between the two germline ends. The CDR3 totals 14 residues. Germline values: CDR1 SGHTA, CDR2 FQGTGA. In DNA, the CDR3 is TGTGCCAGCAGCTTAATGGGCCTCCCCCACGAGCAGTACTTC. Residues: CASSLMGLPHEQYF.

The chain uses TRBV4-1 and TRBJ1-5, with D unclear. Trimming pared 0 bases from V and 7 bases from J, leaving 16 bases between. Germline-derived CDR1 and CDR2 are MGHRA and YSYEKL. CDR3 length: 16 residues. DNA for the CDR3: TGCGCCAGCAGCCAAGAGCGTGGCGGTACCCCCCAGCCCCAGCATTTT. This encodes CASSQERGGTPQPQHF.

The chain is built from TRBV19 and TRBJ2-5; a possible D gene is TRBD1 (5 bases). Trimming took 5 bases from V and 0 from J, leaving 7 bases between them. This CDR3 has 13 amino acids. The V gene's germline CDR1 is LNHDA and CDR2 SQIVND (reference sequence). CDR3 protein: CASSSRDQETQYF. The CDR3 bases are TGTGCCAGTAGTTCCAGGGACCAAGAGACCCAGTACTTC.

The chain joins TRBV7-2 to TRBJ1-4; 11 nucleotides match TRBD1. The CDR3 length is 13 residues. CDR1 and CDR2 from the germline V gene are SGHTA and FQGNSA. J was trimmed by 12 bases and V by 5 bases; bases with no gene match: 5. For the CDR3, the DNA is TGTGCCAGCAGCCCGGACAGGGGGCTTGAACTGTTTTTT. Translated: CASSPDRGLELFF.

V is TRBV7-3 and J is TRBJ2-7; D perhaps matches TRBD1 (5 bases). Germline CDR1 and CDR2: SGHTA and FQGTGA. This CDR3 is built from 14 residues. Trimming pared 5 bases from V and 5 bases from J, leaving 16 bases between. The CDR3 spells CASSALGVFDEQYF. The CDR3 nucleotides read TGTGCCAGCAGCGCGCTAGGGGTATTCGACGAGCAGTACTTC.

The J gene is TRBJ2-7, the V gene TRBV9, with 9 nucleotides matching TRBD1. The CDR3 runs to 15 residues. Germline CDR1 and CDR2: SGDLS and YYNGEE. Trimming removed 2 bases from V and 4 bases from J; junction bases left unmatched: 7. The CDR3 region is CASSVSPGTGYEQYF. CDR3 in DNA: TGTGCCAGCAGCGTGAGCCCCGGGACAGGGTACGAGCAGTACTTC.

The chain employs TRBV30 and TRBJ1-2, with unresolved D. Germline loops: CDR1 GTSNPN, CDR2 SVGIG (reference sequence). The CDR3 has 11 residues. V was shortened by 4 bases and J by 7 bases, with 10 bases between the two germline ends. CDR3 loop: CAWMGSGGYTF. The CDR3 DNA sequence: TGTGCCTGGATGGGCAGTGGTGGCTACACCTTC.

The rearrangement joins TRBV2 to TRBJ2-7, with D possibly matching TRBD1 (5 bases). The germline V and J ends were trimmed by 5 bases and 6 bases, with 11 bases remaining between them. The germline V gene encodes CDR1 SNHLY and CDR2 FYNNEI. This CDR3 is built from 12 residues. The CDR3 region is CASSTTRGEQYF. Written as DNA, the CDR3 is TGTGCCAGCAGTACTACAAGGGGCGAGCAGTACTTC. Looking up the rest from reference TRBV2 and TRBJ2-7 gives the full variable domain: EPEVTQTPSHQVTQMGQEVILRCVPISNHLYFYWYRQILGQKVEFLVSFYNNEISEKSEIFDDQFSVERPDGSNFTLKIRSTKLEDSAMYFCASSTTRGEQYFGPGTRLTVT.

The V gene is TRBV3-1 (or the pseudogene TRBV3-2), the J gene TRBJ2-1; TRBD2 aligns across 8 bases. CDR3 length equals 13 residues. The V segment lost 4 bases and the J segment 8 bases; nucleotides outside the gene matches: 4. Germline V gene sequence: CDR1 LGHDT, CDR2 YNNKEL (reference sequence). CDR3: CASSPGTRYEQFF. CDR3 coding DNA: TGTGCCAGCAGCCCCGGGACTAGGTATGAGCAGTTCTTC.

The CDR3 loop reads CASSLIGRVSNQPQHF. The CDR3 region has the DNA TGTGCCAGCAGTTTAATAGGTCGGGTTTCCAATCAGCCCCAGCATTTT. The chain has TRBV27 and TRBJ1-5; D is uncertain. This CDR3 is 16 amino acids long. The V gene lost 2 bases and the J gene lost 3 bases, with 14 bases spanning the gap. CDR1 and CDR2 (germline): MNHEY, SMNVEV (reference sequence).

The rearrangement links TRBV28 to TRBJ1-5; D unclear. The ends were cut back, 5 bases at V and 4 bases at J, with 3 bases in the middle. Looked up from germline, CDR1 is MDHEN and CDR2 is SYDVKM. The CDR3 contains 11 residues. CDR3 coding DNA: TGTGCCAGCAGTCAAAATCAGCCCCAGCATTTT. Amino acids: CASSQNQPQHF.

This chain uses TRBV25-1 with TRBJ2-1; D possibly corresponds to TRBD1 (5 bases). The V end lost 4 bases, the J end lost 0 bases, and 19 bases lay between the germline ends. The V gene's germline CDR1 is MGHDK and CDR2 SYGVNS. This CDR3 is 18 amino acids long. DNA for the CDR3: TGTGCCAGCAGTGGGATCGTCCCGACAGTCGGCTCCTACAATGAGCAGTTCTTC. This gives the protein CASSGIVPTVGSYNEQFF.

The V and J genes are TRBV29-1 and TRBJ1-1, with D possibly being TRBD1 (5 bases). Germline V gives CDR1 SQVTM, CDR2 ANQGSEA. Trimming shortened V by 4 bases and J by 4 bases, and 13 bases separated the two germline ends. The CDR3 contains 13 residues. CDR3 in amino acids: CSVGGRFSTEAFF. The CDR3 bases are TGCAGCGTTGGGGGCCGATTTAGCACTGAAGCTTTCTTT.

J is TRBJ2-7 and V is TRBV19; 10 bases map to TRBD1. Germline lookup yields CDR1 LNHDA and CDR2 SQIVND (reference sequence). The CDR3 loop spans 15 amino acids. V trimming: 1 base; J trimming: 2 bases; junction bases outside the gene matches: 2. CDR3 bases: TGTGCCAGTAGTATAGGGGACAGGGGTGCCTACGAGCAGTACTTC. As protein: CASSIGDRGAYEQYF.

CDR3 residues: CASSVEETQYF. The CDR3 DNA reads TGTGCCAGCAGTGTCGAGGAGACCCAGTACTTC. The V call is TRBV28, the J call TRBJ2-5; D not resolved. V lost 5 bases, J lost 5 bases, and 6 bases lay in between. Germline values: CDR1 MDHEN, CDR2 SYDVKM. CDR3 length: 11 residues.

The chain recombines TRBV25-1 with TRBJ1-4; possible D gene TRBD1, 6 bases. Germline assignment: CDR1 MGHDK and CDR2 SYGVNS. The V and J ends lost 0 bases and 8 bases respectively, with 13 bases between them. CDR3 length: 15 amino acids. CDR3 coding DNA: TGTGCCAGCAGTGAATATAGGGGGTCAGGGGAAAAACTGTTTTTT. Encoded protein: CASSEYRGSGEKLFF.

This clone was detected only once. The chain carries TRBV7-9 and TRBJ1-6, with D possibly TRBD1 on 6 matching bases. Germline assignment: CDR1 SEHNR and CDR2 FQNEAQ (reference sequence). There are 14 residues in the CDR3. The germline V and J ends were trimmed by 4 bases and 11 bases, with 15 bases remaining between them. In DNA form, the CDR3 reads TGTGCCAGCAGCTCGGACAGCGTCGGGACACCCCTCCACTTT. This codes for CASSSDSVGTPLHF. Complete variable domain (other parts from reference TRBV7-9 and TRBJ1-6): DTGVSQNPRHKITKRGQNVTFRCDPISEHNRLYWYRQTLGQGPEFLTYFQNEAQLEKSRLLSDRFSAERPKGSFSTLEIQRTEQGDSAMYLCASSSDSVGTPLHFGNGTRLTVT.

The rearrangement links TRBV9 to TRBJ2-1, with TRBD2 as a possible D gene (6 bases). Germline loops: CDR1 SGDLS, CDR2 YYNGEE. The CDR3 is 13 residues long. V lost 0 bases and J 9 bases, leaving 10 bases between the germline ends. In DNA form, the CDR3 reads TGTGCCAGCAGCGTAGTAGGCGGGGTTGAGCAGTTCTTC. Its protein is CASSVVGGVEQFF.

The CDR3 region has the DNA TGTGCCAGTAGTGGGACTGGGACAGACCCCAACTATGGCTACACCTTC. This gives the protein CASSGTGTDPNYGYTF. This chain links TRBV19 with TRBJ1-2; 7 bases agree with TRBD1. The CDR3 length is 16 residues. V was pared by 5 bases and J by 2 bases, with 11 bases of the junction left unmatched. CDR1 is LNHDA, CDR2 SQIVND, per germline (reference sequence).

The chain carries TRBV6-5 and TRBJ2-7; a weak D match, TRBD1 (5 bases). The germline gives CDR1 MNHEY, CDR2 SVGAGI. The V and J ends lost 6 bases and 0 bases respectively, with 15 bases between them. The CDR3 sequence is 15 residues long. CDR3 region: CASSGDSLFSYEQYF. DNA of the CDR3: TGTGCCAGCAGCGGAGACAGCCTCTTCTCCTACGAGCAGTACTTC.

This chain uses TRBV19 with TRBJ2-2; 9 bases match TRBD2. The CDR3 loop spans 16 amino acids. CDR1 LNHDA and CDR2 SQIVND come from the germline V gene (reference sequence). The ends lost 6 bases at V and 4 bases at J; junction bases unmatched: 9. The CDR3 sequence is CASSPVAGVFTGELFF. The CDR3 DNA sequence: TGTGCCAGTAGCCCGGTAGCGGGGGTTTTCACCGGGGAGCTGTTTTTT.

CDR3: CASSLGLSGANVLTF. CDR3 nucleotide sequence: TGTGCCAGCAGCTTGGGGCTCTCTGGGGCCAACGTCCTGACTTTC. The chain links TRBV7-3 to TRBJ2-6; weak D call: TRBD1 (5 bases). The ends were cut back, 3 bases at V and 0 bases at J, with 6 bases in the middle. CDR3 length equals 15 residues. The germline V gene has CDR1 SGHTA and CDR2 FQGTGA. Together with reference TRBV7-3 and TRBJ2-6, the CDR3 gives the full variable domain: GAGVSQTPSNKVTEKGKYVELRCDPISGHTALYWYRQSLGQGPEFLIYFQGTGAADDSGLPNDRFFAVRPEGSVSTLKIQRTERGDSAVYLCASSLGLSGANVLTFGAGSRLTVL.

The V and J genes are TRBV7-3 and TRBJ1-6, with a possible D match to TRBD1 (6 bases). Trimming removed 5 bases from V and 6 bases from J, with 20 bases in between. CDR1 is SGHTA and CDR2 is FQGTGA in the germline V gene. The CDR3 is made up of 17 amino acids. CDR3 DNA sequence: TGTGCCAGCAGCGGCCCCAAGCCGGGACATTTTAATTCACCCCTCCACTTT. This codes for CASSGPKPGHFNSPLHF. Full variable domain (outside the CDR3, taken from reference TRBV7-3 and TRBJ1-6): GAGVSQTPSNKVTEKGKYVELRCDPISGHTALYWYRQSLGQGPEFLIYFQGTGAADDSGLPNDRFFAVRPEGSVSTLKIQRTERGDSAVYLCASSGPKPGHFNSPLHFGNGTRLTVT.

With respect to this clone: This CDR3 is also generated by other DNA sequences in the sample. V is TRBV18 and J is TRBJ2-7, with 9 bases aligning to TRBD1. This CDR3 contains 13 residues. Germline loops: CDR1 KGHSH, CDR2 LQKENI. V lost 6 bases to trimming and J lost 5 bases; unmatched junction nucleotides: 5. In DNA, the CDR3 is TGTGCCAGCTCTCCGGGACAGGGTGACGAGCAGTACTTC. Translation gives CASSPGQGDEQYF.